This TCR beta chain stems from a study of cytomegalovirus exposure and HLA in healthy donors. Study findings and constraints: Through in vitro validation, three CMV-associated chains were shown to be specific for CMV antigens. Prior analysis indicated that the majority of TCR beta V segments exhibited productivity approximately 87% or approximately 30% of the time.

For this clone: The antigen is unknown.

PCR used 60 Vbeta primers and 13 Jbeta primers. In the authors' workflow: In a later analysis, the count reached some 83 million unique TCR beta chains, with 10 million to 14 million shared. The method was immunoSEQ multiplex PCR; TCRdb's version includes in-frame clones alone and lacks a portion of them. V, J and clone size reflect that table, while D and trimming were determined from the DNA. The repertoire table contains 91,000 or so clones. The J segment lost 5 bases and the V segment lost 6 bases, leaving 6 bases of the junction unmatched. The length of the CDR3 is 16 residues. Germline V gives CDR1 SGHVS, CDR2 FQNEAQ.

Material for sequencing was PBMCs. The chain uses TRBV7-8 and TRBJ2-2, with 13 bases aligning to TRBD2. This TCR came from a woman between 25 and 40 years old in good health and CMV-seronegative. The CDR3 DNA sequence: TGTGCCAGCAGTACGGGACTAGCGGGACTTACCGGGGAGCTGTTTTTT. This codes for CASSTGLAGLTGELFF. The full variable domain, its missing parts supplied by reference TRBV7-8 and TRBJ2-2, is GAGVSQSPRYKVAKRGQDVALRCDPISGHVSLFWYQQALGQGPEFLTYFQNEAQLDKSGLPSDRFFAERPEGSVSTLKIQRTQQEDSAVYLCASSTGLAGLTGELFFGEGSRLTVL.